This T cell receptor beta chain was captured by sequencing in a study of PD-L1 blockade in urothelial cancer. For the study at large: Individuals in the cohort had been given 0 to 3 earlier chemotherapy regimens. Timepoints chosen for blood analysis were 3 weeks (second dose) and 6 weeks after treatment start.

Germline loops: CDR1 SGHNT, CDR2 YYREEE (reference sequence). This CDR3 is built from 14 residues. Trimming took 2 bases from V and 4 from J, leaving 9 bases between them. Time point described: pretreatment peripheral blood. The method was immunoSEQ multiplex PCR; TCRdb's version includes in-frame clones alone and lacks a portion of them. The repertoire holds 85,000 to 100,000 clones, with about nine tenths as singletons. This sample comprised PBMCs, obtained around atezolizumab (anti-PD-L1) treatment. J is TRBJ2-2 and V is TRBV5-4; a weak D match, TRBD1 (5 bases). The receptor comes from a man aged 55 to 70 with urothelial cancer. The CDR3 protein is CASSLPGRTGELFF. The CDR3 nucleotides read TGTGCCAGCAGCTTACCAGGGCGCACCGGGGAGCTGTTTTTT.